What follows describes a single T cell receptor (beta chain). The data are from a study of shared clonotypes between healthy human individuals. Naive CD8 isolation took CD45RO-negative cells positively selected for CCR7 and excluded terminally differentiated effector memory CD45RA+ cells. Clones were read by immunoSEQ multiplex PCR, and TCRdb kept only the in-frame ones, dropping some. The sample comprises about 2,200,000 clones, roughly 91% of which are singletons, and around 1.7% rests with the top ten. CDR3 length: 16 residues. Germline loops: CDR1 SGDLS, CDR2 YYNGEE. Between the trimmed V and J ends, which lost 0 bases and 1 base, there was a span of 8 bases.

Sequenced input: naive CD8+ T cells from PBMCs. The chain is built from TRBV9 and TRBJ2-6, with TRBD1 as a possible D gene (5 bases). This TCR was recovered from a man in his late teens or twenties in good health. Some clones in this sample may be carry-over from other donors' samples. The CDR3: CASSVEGPSGANVLTF. Written as DNA, the CDR3 is TGTGCCAGCAGCGTAGAGGGGCCTTCTGGGGCCAACGTCCTGACTTTC.